This paragraph covers one TCR beta chain sequence. Its antigen specificity is not known. Base qualities were left out, and no much larger clone turns up one base away. The data stem from a study of cytomegalovirus exposure and HLA in healthy donors (dated by TCRdb to 2017 to 2019). The study in broad terms: An earlier analysis of more than 550 of the donors reported around 280 Gb of sequence data and 90 million to 120 million unique TCR beta sequences obtained from around 190 million T cells. Because of strong linkage in the cohort, roughly five DR-DQ haplotypes were treated as single units for association and clustering. In addition to the first cohort of 666 subjects, a separate validation cohort of about 120 different subjects was used. Among the roughly 370 genotyped donors, 81% belonged to the genetic ancestry cluster associated with self-reported Caucasian donors. In the later analysis, no new phenotypic data were used to find candidate immune exposures; instead, reliance was placed on TCR beta sequences and their occurrence across donors. All discovery cohort repertoires had been generated on a single sequencing platform. In an earlier analysis of 550 to 700 of the donors, high-throughput TCR beta sequencing was used to judge whether each TCR beta V gene segment behaved as functional or pseudogenic. HLA typing covered class I and class II loci at four-digit resolution. To predict cytomegalovirus infection status, the study combined high-throughput TCR immunosequencing, statistical association of individual TCRs with disease status, and machine learning. An early release that covered some 630 HLA-typed donors contained around 300 gigabases of sequencing data and approximately 85 million unique TCR sequences. On average, 235,054 unique TCR beta nucleotide sequences were sequenced per donor among 398 genotyped donors of the cohort, with roughly 18% of those sequences being non-productive. The study aimed to test whether signatures of past pathogen exposure could be identified by cataloging public T cell receptors. The study profiled the T cell repertoires of about 720 subjects by immunosequencing and related them to cytomegalovirus serostatus. A later analysis re-analyzed previously published TCR beta repertoires from 650 to 800 donors and added high-resolution HLA genotyping to study TCR occurrence patterns. Typing coverage differed by locus: A, B, C, DRB1 and DQB1 were typed in about 629-640 donors, DQA1 in approximately 520, DPA1 in some 600, and DPB1 in just under 490. In a later genetic analysis, genome-wide SNP genotypes for about 55% of the roughly 700 donors were used, and that subset was treated as a discovery cohort. Donor age, sex, ethnicity and CMV serostatus were compiled alongside the repertoire data. Results and caveats for the whole study, not just this receptor: A later genetic analysis reported fewer N-insertions in productive TCRs among donors in an Asian-associated ancestry cluster than the roughly 620-donor mean. Some 16 rarely observed V segments, including chromosome 9 orphons, were excluded from the earlier analysis of a few hundred of the donors because counts were too low. According to a later analysis, most CMV-associated TCR beta chains appeared to be HLA-restricted, and the HLA associations seemed to be driven largely by CMV exposure. Correlated functional status among segregating V segments might be attributable to linkage disequilibrium, but an unknown experimental factor could not be ruled out. A later analysis found that HLA-associated TCR beta chains were more clonally expanded and had lower generation probabilities than equally common non-associated chains. The sequencing pipeline was judged likely to have produced a cluster of highly shared sequence variants as a technical artifact. Sequencing depth was assumed to be roughly uniform across donors in the presence/absence analyses, though that assumption may not hold. A total of 150 or so TCR beta chains were listed by the study as associated with cytomegalovirus. A later genetic analysis associated a missense DCLRE1C variant with V-gene and J-gene trimming of TCR beta chains, and an independent cohort replicated the association. The classifier was reported to diagnose cytomegalovirus status with high specificity and sensitivity in both the original and validation cohorts. A few of the identified cytomegalovirus-associated TCR beta chains were confirmed in vitro to be specific for cytomegalovirus antigens. The authors suggested that the approach could potentially be generalized to other disease states and immunological phenotypes. Because HLA typing was unavailable for some donors at each locus, only the typed subset was used in association tests. In an earlier analysis of about 600 of the donors, most TCR beta V segments appeared in productive rearrangements about 87% or about 30% of the time, broadly matching IMGT annotations. Across donors, most TCR sequences were observed very rarely, whereas some public TCRs were present in many individuals. When HLA alleles, especially DR and DQ, strongly co-occurred, TCR associations were difficult to assign to individual alleles. A further reported finding was that TCR beta sequences accurately predicted the HLA-A and HLA-B alleles for most subjects in the first cohort. At a false discovery rate of 0.05, a later analysis linked about 16,000 TCR beta sequences to specific HLA alleles. In a later analysis, several top co-occurrence clusters were reported to appear linked to parvovirus B19, influenza, CMV and Epstein-Barr virus. CMV serostatus was the only immune exposure information available for the cohort. Because the 87-base-pair reads could not distinguish some IMGT-functional V segments, including TRBV6-2 and TRBV6-3, those segments were excluded. This cohort had only TCR beta chains sequenced, and the lack of alpha or paired-chain data limited which features could be detected. A later analysis found that TCR association rates varied across HLA loci, with DRB1 alleles showing the most associated TCRs and HLA-C alleles the fewest.

The method behind the library was the immunoSEQ multiplex PCR assay. A mixture of 60 forward primers for TCR Vbeta segments and 13 reverse primers for TCR Jbeta segments was used in the multiplex PCR. The CDR3 region of rearranged TCR beta genes was amplified from genomic DNA with a multiplex PCR assay. On the Illumina HiSeq System, the amplified TCR beta libraries were sequenced as 87-base-pair reads. In the authors' own workflow: Across the 500 to 850 repertoires, a later analysis counted around 80 million unique TCR beta chains, around 11 million of which were shared by at least two donors. Raw reads were error-corrected and collapsed into unique sequences by a nearest-neighbor algorithm in which closely related sequences were merged to remove PCR and sequencing errors. Alignment of CDR3 sequences to IMGT reference sequences was used to assign V, D and J gene segments. For a sequence to be retained, a match of at least six nucleotides to both a V gene segment and a J gene segment was required. A rearrangement counted as productive if the CDR3 had no stop codons and remained in frame with V and J, and every other rearrangement counted as non-productive. Following IMGT convention, CDR3 was defined as the stretch from the second conserved V-encoded cysteine to the conserved J-encoded phenylalanine. In an earlier analysis of around 600 of the donors, sequences lacking an unambiguous match to a single V gene segment were excluded. An earlier analysis of fewer than 750 of the donors classified V segments as functional when productive rearrangements were above 56.7% and as segregating when the standard deviation between donors was above 5%. To diagnose cytomegalovirus status from the catalog of TCR beta chain sequences, a statistical classification framework was built. V and J gene assignment, in a later analysis, came from comparing TCR nucleotide sequences with IMGT/GENE-DB human TR gene sequences. A later analysis assigned CDR3 sequences and most-parsimonious VDJ recombination scenarios with the TCRdist pipeline. In a later analysis, each TCR beta chain was defined by its CDR3 amino acid sequence together with its V-gene family, and reads without a unique V-gene family were excluded. In a later analysis, a few hundred highly shared, low-generation-probability nucleotide sequences were removed to address suspected cross-contamination and a sequencing artifact. In a later analysis, a clonal expansion index for each public chain was calculated from normalized within-repertoire ranks of inferred template counts. In a later analysis, generation probabilities were computed using a VDJ recombination model fitted to out-of-frame rearrangements, and the results were checked against IGoR. Hypergeometric tests were used in a later analysis to score TCR-TCR, TCR-HLA and TCR-CMV co-occurrence, with a repertoire-size bias correction applied to the TCR pairs. To estimate false discovery rates, a later analysis permuted the HLA or CMV assignments 20 times. In a later analysis, co-occurring TCRs were grouped with DBSCAN, and TCRdist sequence similarity was added when clustering was performed within HLA-allele-positive subsets. Repertoires with fewer than 30,000 or more than 120,000 public chains, plus five repertoires with anomalous nucleotide sharing, were excluded from co-occurrence clustering. Entries here come from immuneACCESS through TCRdb and include only in-frame sequences with V and J called. Some clones fail to appear in such tables; in the studies checked, an unresolved V gene covers under half of the shortfall, and the cause of the remainder is unknown. D and trimming were read from the DNA, whereas the V and J calls and clone size are those reported in that table. The sample contains 100,000 to 150,000 clones, under 80% of them found a single time. The ten most abundant clones make up approximately 30% of the sample.

As encoded in the germline V gene, CDR1 is SGHTA while CDR2 is FQGTGA. At the junction V is shortened by 4 bases and J by 0 bases; bases outside the gene matches: 1. The CDR3 goes from the cysteine to the phenylalanine over 14 residues. Of the read, only the CDR3 DNA is kept; its 42 bases are in frame from base 1. The cohort comprised some 680 healthy bone marrow donors. At the time of sampling, every cohort member was nominally healthy, though immune exposures that went unrecorded were likely present. The donor tested CMV seropositive and was one of the 289 seropositive cohort members. A peripheral blood sample was provided by each donor, and peripheral blood mononuclear cells were used for TCR beta sequencing. Genomic DNA extraction from the blood cell samples was performed with the Qiagen DNeasy Blood Extraction Kit.

The origin of this receptor is a man between 60 and 70 years old in good health and CMV-seropositive. The sequence is built from TRBV7-3 and TRBJ2-3; TRBD1 fits 7 bases in the junction. Sequencing was performed on PBMCs. The CDR3 region reads CASSWDSSTDTQYF. The bases are TGTGCCAGCAGCTGGGACAGTAGCACAGATACGCAGTATTTT.